Following are 8 T cell receptor beta chains from one sample sequenced in a study of OX40 agonist ivuxolimab in advanced cancers. Using immunoSEQ multiplex PCR, the repertoire was profiled, and TCRdb retains in-frame clones only, with some absent. The sample yields 45,000 to 65,000 clones, 75% to 85% seen once. The sample was CD4+ or CD8+ T cells sorted from blood, taken in a trial of the OX40 agonist ivuxolimab. These receptors all stem from an adult with an advanced solid tumor such as melanoma, head and neck, liver or kidney cancer.

CDR3 region: CASSPRGQMNTEAFF. CDR3 bases: TGTGCCAGCTCACCACGGGGACAAATGAACACTGAAGCTTTCTTT. The J gene is TRBJ1-1, the V gene TRBV18, with D maybe TRBD1 (6 bases). Trimming removed 1 base from V and 0 bases from J, with 9 bases in between. Germline lookup yields CDR1 KGHSH and CDR2 LQKENI. CDR3 length: 15 amino acids.

This sequence joins TRBV6-6 and TRBJ1-3; D unresolved. Between the trimmed V and J ends, which lost 7 bases and 4 bases, there was a span of 17 bases. The CDR3 is made up of 15 amino acids. Germline V gene sequence: CDR1 MNHNY, CDR2 SVGAGI (reference sequence). The CDR3 bases are TGTGCCAGCACCCCACGGGAGAGACTAGGAAACACCATATATTTT. Amino acid sequence: CASTPRERLGNTIYF.

This clone was detected only once. J is TRBJ1-1 and V is TRBV18, with D possibly matching TRBD1 (5 bases). The CDR3 runs to 14 residues. Deletions cut 1 base from V and 3 bases from J, with 9 bases between. The germline V gene encodes CDR1 KGHSH and CDR2 LQKENI. The CDR3 bases are TGTGCCAGCTCACCACAGGGGTCGGACACTGAAGCTTTCTTT. This codes for CASSPQGSDTEAFF.

V gene TRBV5-1 combines with J gene TRBJ1-2; a weak D match, TRBD1 (5 bases). Germline V gene lookup returns CDR1 SGHRS and CDR2 YFSETQ. The CDR3 runs to 14 residues. V was clipped by 5 bases and J by 5 bases, with 16 bases between them. The CDR3 DNA is TGCGCCAGCAGAGAGGCCCAGACAGCGTATGGCTACACCTTC. It yields the protein CASREAQTAYGYTF. Full variable domain (outside the CDR3, taken from reference TRBV5-1 and TRBJ1-2): KAGVTQTPRYLIKTRGQQVTLSCSPISGHRSVSWYQQTPGQGLQFLFEYFSETQRNKGNFPGRFSGRQFSNSRSEMNVSTLELGDSALYLCASREAQTAYGYTFGSGTRLTVV.

J is TRBJ1-3 and V is TRBV7-8; 7 nucleotides agree with TRBD1. Germline assignment: CDR1 SGHVS and CDR2 FQNEAQ. The CDR3 consists of 16 residues. Trimming took 4 bases from V and 2 from J; bases not matched to a gene: 8. CDR3 loop: CASSSRQGGPGNTIYF. CDR3 sequence (DNA): TGTGCCAGCAGCTCGAGGCAGGGGGGGCCTGGAAACACCATATATTTT.

The CDR3 protein is CASSPAAGSINYGYTF. DNA of the CDR3: TGCGCCAGCAGCCCGGCTGCCGGCAGTATCAACTATGGCTACACCTTC. This chain connects TRBV5-1 to TRBJ1-2, with no clear D. The CDR3 loop spans 16 amino acids. CDR1 and CDR2 (germline): SGHRS, YFSETQ. The V end was cut by 4 bases, the J end by 2 bases, with 18 bases between.

This clone was found a few times. The J gene is TRBJ1-5, the V gene TRBV28; D is uncertain. This CDR3 has 13 amino acids. V lost 6 bases to trimming and J lost 7 bases, with 13 bases between them. The germline CDR1 and CDR2 sequences are MDHEN and SYDVKM. The CDR3 here is CASRDQGAQPQHF. The CDR3 nucleotides read TGTGCCAGCAGAGACCAAGGCGCCCAGCCCCAGCATTTT.

This sequence joins TRBV2 and TRBJ2-1; 8 positions match TRBD1. This CDR3 spans 15 amino acids. Germline V gene lookup returns CDR1 SNHLY and CDR2 FYNNEI. J gave up 8 bases and V 6 bases, and 12 bases lay outside the gene matches. The chain's CDR3 is CASRDGSTGVDEQFF. In DNA, the CDR3 is TGTGCCAGCAGGGACGGCTCGACAGGGGTGGATGAGCAGTTCTTC.